This TCR beta chain was found in a study of blood T cell repertoires in COVID-19. Study-level background: Sites in the United States, Italy and Spain provided acute and convalescent COVID-19 samples.

Study processing details: Estimates of nucleated cell counts were drawn from the amplification of reference gene primers. This table comes from immunoSEQ multiplex PCR, and its TCRdb copy is limited to in-frame clones, with some not included. V and J calls and clone size come straight from that table; D and trimming were deduced from the DNA. The repertoire holds roughly 200,000 clones, with approximately 83% as singletons. This clonotype was sampled from a man between 60 and 75 years old with acute or convalescent COVID-19. The source material was peripheral blood.

The CDR3 spells CASSIAGQASNQPQHF. The CDR3 DNA follows: TGTGCCAGTAGTATAGCCGGCCAGGCCTCAAATCAGCCCCAGCATTTT. The V call is TRBV19, the J call TRBJ1-5; D gene unclear. The V gene's germline CDR1 is LNHDA and CDR2 SQIVND (reference sequence). The germline V and J ends were trimmed by 1 base and 4 bases, with 14 bases remaining between them. This CDR3 region has 16 residues.